The clone carrying this T cell receptor (beta chain) was counted many times. This record comes from a study of blood T cell repertoires in COVID-19. V trimming: 3 bases; J trimming: 5 bases; junction bases outside the gene matches: 3. CDR1 and CDR2 (germline): ENHRY, SYGVKD. The CDR3 consists of 14 residues. How the authors handled the data: Nucleated cell counts were estimated from reference gene primer amplification. The assay was immunoSEQ multiplex PCR, and TCRdb's table has in-frame clones only and misses some. That table gives V, J and clone size, and the DNA gave D and trimming. Of around 190,000 clones in the sample, 84% are singletons; the top ten hold 13%.

The receptor was isolated from a human donor in a cohort sampled during active COVID-19. This chain connects TRBV10-3 to TRBJ2-7, with 11 bases that match TRBD1. Sequenced material: peripheral blood. CDR3 residues: CAISDKGQGDEQYF. CDR3 sequence (DNA): TGTGCCATCAGTGATAAGGGACAGGGGGACGAGCAGTACTTC.